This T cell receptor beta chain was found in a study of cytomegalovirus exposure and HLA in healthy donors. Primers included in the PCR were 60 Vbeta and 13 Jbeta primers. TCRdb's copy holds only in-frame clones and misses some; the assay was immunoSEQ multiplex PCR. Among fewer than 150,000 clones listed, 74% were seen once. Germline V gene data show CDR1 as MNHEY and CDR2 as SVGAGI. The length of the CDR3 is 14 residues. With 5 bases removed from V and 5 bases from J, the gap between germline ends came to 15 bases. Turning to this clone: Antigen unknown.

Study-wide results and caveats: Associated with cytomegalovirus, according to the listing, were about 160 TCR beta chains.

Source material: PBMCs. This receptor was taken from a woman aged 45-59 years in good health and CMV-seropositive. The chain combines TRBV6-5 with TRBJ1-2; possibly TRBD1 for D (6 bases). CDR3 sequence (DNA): TGTGCCAGCAGTAGGGGGACGACAACGTATGGCTACACCTTC. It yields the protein CASSRGTTTYGYTF.